This T cell receptor (beta chain) was captured in a study of tumor-infiltrating lymphocytes in primary liver carcinoma. Study-wide background: Samples gave roughly 3.65 to 7.5 million productive TCRbeta reads, similar across tissue types.

Whole-study findings and limits: With p = 0.039, the top-250-clone fraction in tumors significantly exceeded that in blood. There was no comparison of CD4+ and CD8+ repertoires, as samples were bulk unsorted.

Unsorted whole blood supplied the blood RNA, and germline DNA was isolated too. Collected before surgery were about 4.3 milliliters of peripheral blood. The germline gives CDR1 KGHDR, CDR2 SFDVKD. Unmatched junction bases numbered 10, after V lost 5 bases and J lost 6 bases. This CDR3 has 16 amino acids. A primer in the constant region served to generate TCR beta cDNA from approximately 450 ng of total RNA. Three rounds of nested multiplex PCR with slightly modified ARM-PCR produced TCR beta libraries. A C-beta reverse primer was combined with TRBV1-TRBV30 forward primers in the first two PCR rounds, and each round had around 11 cycles. TCRdb fed the multiplex PCR reads into MiXCR, producing one record per CDR3 protein. The table includes 300,000 to 350,000 distinct CDR3 sequences, 58% detected once. About this clonotype itself: The antigen is unknown.

Source material: peripheral blood. This TCR came from a woman aged 25 to 39 with primary liver carcinoma and hepatitis B virus infection. This chain connects TRBV24-1 to TRBJ2-1, with 9 bases lining up with TRBD1. CDR3: CATSALPGQGSNEQFF. The CDR3, as DNA: TGTGCCACCAGTGCCCTTCCGGGACAGGGAAGCAATGAGCAGTTCTTC.